This TCR beta chain was recovered during a study of CD8 T cells in Susac syndrome. Reverse transcription used roughly 0.5 to 1 ug RNA and random hexamers. From the immunoSEQ multiplex PCR reads, TCRdb called clonotypes with MiXCR, one entry per CDR3 protein. The sample holds 110,000 to 150,000 distinct CDR3 sequences, 90% to 95% seen once. Germline loops: CDR1 KGHDR, CDR2 SFDVKD. The junction had 2 bases not matched to a gene; V was cut back by 5 bases and J by 4 bases. The CDR3 runs to 14 residues. Material for sequencing was CD8+ T cells from PBMCs. The origin of this receptor is a human donor in good health. This chain connects TRBV24-1 to TRBJ2-1; 9 nucleotides align to TRBD2. CDR3 residues: CATSVAGEYNEQFF. CDR3 coding DNA: TGTGCCACCAGTGTAGCGGGAGAGTACAATGAGCAGTTCTTC.